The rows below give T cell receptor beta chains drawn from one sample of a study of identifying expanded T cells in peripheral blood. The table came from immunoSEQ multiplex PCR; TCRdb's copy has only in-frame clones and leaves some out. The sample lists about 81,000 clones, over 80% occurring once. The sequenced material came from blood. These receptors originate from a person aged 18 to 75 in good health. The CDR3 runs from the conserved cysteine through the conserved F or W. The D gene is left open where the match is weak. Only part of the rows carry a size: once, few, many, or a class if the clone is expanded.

CDR3: CASIDTRRLINYGYTF; DNA: TGTGCCAGCATCGACACCCGCCGATTAATTAACTATGGCTACACCTTC; size: .; J: TRBJ1-2; V: TRBV5-6; D: .
CDR3: CASIPGVVGDPSNQPQHF; DNA: TGTGCCAGTATCCCTGGGGTGGTAGGGGACCCTAGCAATCAGCCCCAGCATTTT; size: .; J: TRBJ1-5; V: TRBV19; D: .
CDR3: CAISESRTGKNIQYF; DNA: TGTGCCATCAGTGAGTCGAGGACAGGGAAGAACATTCAGTACTTC; size: .; J: TRBJ2-4; V: TRBV10-3; D: TRBD1
CDR3: CASSFGTSGLLGNEQFF; DNA: TGTGCCAGCAGTTTTGGCACTAGCGGGTTATTGGGCAATGAGCAGTTCTTC; size: few; J: TRBJ2-1; V: TRBV27; D: TRBD2
CDR3: CASPSGDLGTLNTEAFF; DNA: TGTGCCAGCCCATCCGGGGATTTGGGCACATTAAACACTGAAGCTTTCTTT; size: .; J: TRBJ1-1; V: TRBV28; D: .
CDR3: CASSARGRSTPYSNQPQHF; DNA: TGTGCCAGCAGCGCCAGGGGTAGGTCCACTCCCTATAGCAATCAGCCCCAGCATTTT; size: many; J: TRBJ1-5; V: TRBV7-2; D: .
CDR3: CATSREWGQGIEKLFF; DNA: TGTGCCACCAGCAGAGAATGGGGACAGGGAATTGAAAAACTGTTTTTT; size: .; J: TRBJ1-4; V: TRBV15; D: TRBD1
CDR3: CASSPGQGTGELFF; DNA: TGTGCCAGCTCACCGGGACAGGGAACCGGGGAGCTGTTTTTT; size: .; J: TRBJ2-2; V: TRBV18; D: TRBD1
CDR3: CASSLEGYGYTF; DNA: TGCGCCAGCAGCTTGGAGGGGTATGGCTACACCTTC; size: .; J: TRBJ1-2; V: TRBV5-1; D: .
CDR3: CASKEGGARYEQYF; DNA: TGTGCCAGCAAAGAGGGAGGGGCTCGGTACGAGCAGTACTTC; size: once; J: TRBJ2-7; V: TRBV7-4; D: TRBD2
CDR3: CASSFYAGGPYEQYF; DNA: TGTGCCAGCAGTTTCTATGCGGGAGGGCCCTACGAGCAGTACTTC; size: .; J: TRBJ2-7; V: TRBV27; D: TRBD2
CDR3: CASIGDRAIGELFF; DNA: TGTGCCAGCATAGGGGACAGGGCGATCGGGGAGCTGTTTTTT; size: .; J: TRBJ2-2; V: TRBV28; D: TRBD1
CDR3: CASSARGTGAAEQYF; DNA: TGTGCCAGCAGCGCTAGGGGGACAGGGGCGGCCGAGCAGTACTTC; size: .; J: TRBJ2-7; V: TRBV2; D: TRBD1
CDR3: CASSVAGGPYYEQYF; DNA: TGTGCCAGCAGCGTAGCGGGAGGCCCCTACTACGAGCAGTACTTC; size: .; J: TRBJ2-7; V: TRBV9; D: TRBD2
CDR3: CSVAGQNTEAFF; DNA: TGCAGCGTTGCAGGACAGAACACTGAAGCTTTCTTT; size: .; J: TRBJ1-1; V: TRBV29-1; D: .
CDR3: CASSLELGQGLRYGYTF; DNA: TGTGCCAGCAGCTTGGAGTTAGGGCAGGGGCTCCGATATGGCTACACCTTC; size: .; J: TRBJ1-2; V: TRBV5-6; D: .
CDR3: CASSLDSSGSYEQFF; DNA: TGTGCCAGCAGCTTAGATTCTAGCGGGAGCTATGAGCAGTTCTTC; size: .; J: TRBJ2-1; V: TRBV7-8; D: TRBD2
CDR3: CASRPRTASSYEQYF; DNA: TGTGCCAGCAGACCTAGGACAGCTAGCTCCTACGAGCAGTACTTC; size: .; J: TRBJ2-7; V: TRBV28; D: .
CDR3: CASSKSGLAGAGGELFF; DNA: TGCGCCAGCAGTAAATCAGGACTAGCGGGAGCGGGCGGGGAGCTGTTTTTT; size: .; J: TRBJ2-2; V: TRBV4-1; D: TRBD2
CDR3: CASSFPFDRGGYTF; DNA: TGTGCCAGCAGCTTCCCATTTGACAGGGGCGGCTACACCTTC; size: .; J: TRBJ1-2; V: TRBV5-6; D: TRBD1
CDR3: CASSSGTGGNEQFF; DNA: TGTGCCAGCAGCTCCGGGACAGGGGGCAATGAGCAGTTCTTC; size: .; J: TRBJ2-1; V: TRBV5-8; D: TRBD1
CDR3: CASSSGVGTGTNSNYGYTF; DNA: TGTGCCAGCAGCTCGGGCGTAGGGACAGGGACGAACTCTAACTATGGCTACACCTTC; size: .; J: TRBJ1-2; V: TRBV5-6; D: TRBD1
CDR3: CASSLGQGQETQYF; DNA: TGCGCCAGCAGCTTGGGACAGGGGCAAGAGACCCAGTACTTC; size: .; J: TRBJ2-5; V: TRBV5-1; D: TRBD1
CDR3: CAISAEGTNYGYTF; DNA: TGTGCCATCAGTGCTGAGGGAACCAACTATGGCTACACCTTC; size: once; J: TRBJ1-2; V: TRBV10-3; D: .
CDR3: CASSLRLPGPLHF; DNA: TGCGCCAGCAGCCTCCGACTTCCTGGGCCCCTCCACTTT; size: .; J: TRBJ1-6; V: TRBV4-3; D: .
CDR3: CASRGGSGRRDTQYF; DNA: TGTGCCAGCAGAGGGGGCAGCGGGAGGCGAGATACGCAGTATTTT; size: .; J: TRBJ2-3; V: TRBV6-7; D: TRBD2
CDR3: CASSARGNMGSEQYF; DNA: TGTGCCAGCAGTGCGCGGGGGAATATGGGGAGCGAGCAGTACTTC; size: .; J: TRBJ2-7; V: TRBV2; D: TRBD2
CDR3: CASSSVAGFPNEQYF; DNA: TGTGCCAGCAGCTCCGTAGCGGGATTCCCCAACGAGCAGTACTTC; size: .; J: TRBJ2-7; V: TRBV7-8; D: TRBD2
CDR3: CASSLGTRTYEQYF; DNA: TGTGCCAGCAGCTTGGGGACTAGAACTTACGAGCAGTACTTC; size: .; J: TRBJ2-7; V: TRBV5-6; D: TRBD2
CDR3: CASSLVGQVTQPQHF; DNA: TGTGCCAGCAGCTTAGTCGGACAGGTCACCCAGCCCCAGCATTTT; size: .; J: TRBJ1-5; V: TRBV7-2; D: TRBD1
CDR3: CASSLILSLGREGTGILNYGYTF; DNA: TGTGCCAGCAGCTTAATCCTTTCTCTGGGGAGGGAGGGGACAGGGATCCTTAACTATGGCTACACCTTC; size: .; J: TRBJ1-2; V: TRBV7-3; D: TRBD1
CDR3: CSVETWEVKETQYF; DNA: TGCAGCGTTGAAACGTGGGAGGTCAAAGAGACCCAGTACTTC; size: once; J: TRBJ2-5; V: TRBV29-1; D: .
CDR3: CASSHRHSSTDTQYF; DNA: TGCGCCAGCAGCCATCGACACTCTAGCACAGATACGCAGTATTTT; size: .; J: TRBJ2-3; V: TRBV4-3; D: .
CDR3: CASSPTSGRTGNEQFF; DNA: TGTGCCAGCAGCCCGACTAGCGGGAGGACGGGCAATGAGCAGTTCTTC; size: .; J: TRBJ2-1; V: TRBV7-2; D: TRBD2
CDR3: CASSSGQANTGELFF; DNA: TGTGCCAGCTCCTCGGGACAGGCAAACACCGGGGAGCTGTTTTTT; size: .; J: TRBJ2-2; V: TRBV18; D: TRBD1
CDR3: CASSVVGEEQFF; DNA: TGTGCCAGCAGCGTAGTGGGGGAAGAGCAGTTCTTC; size: .; J: TRBJ2-1; V: TRBV9; D: .
CDR3: CASRGTGTRGTQYF; DNA: TGTGCCAGCAGGGGCACCGGGACTAGAGGCACGCAGTATTTT; size: .; J: TRBJ2-3; V: TRBV14; D: TRBD2